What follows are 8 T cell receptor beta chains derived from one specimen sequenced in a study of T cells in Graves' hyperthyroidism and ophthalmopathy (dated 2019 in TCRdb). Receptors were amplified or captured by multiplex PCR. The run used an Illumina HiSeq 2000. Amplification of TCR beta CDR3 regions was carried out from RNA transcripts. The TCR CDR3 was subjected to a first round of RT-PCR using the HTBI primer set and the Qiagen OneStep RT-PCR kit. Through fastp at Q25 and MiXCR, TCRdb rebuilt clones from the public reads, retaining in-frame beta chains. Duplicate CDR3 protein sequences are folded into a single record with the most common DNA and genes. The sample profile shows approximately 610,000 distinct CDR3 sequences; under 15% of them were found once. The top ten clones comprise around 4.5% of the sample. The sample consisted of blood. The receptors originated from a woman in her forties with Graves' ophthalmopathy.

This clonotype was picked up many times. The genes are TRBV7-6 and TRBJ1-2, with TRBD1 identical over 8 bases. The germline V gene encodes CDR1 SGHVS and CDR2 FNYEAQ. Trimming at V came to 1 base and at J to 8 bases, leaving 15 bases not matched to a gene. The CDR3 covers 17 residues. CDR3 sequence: CASSLVPRSQGAEGYTF. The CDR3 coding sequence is TGTGCCAGCAGCTTAGTGCCGCGGTCGCAGGGGGCAGAAGGCTACACCTTC.

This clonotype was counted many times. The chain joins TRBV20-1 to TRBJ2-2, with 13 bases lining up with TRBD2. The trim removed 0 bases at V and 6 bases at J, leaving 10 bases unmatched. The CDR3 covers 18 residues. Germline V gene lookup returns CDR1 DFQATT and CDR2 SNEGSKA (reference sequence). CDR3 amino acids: CSARDTSGRAWFSGELFF. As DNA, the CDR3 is TGCAGTGCTAGAGATACTAGCGGGAGGGCCTGGTTCTCCGGGGAGCTGTTTTTT.

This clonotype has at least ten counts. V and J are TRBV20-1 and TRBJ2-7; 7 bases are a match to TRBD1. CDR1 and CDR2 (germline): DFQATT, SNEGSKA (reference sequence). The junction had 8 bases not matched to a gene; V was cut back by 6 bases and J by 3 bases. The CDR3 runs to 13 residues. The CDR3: CSAKGDRDYEQYF. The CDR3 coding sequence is TGCAGTGCCAAAGGAGACAGGGACTACGAGCAGTACTTC.

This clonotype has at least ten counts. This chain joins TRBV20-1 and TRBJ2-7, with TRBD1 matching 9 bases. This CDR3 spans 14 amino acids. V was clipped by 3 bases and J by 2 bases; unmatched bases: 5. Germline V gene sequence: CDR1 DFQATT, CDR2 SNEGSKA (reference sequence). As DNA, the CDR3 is TGCAGTGCTAGGAGGGACAGGGCGGCCTACGAGCAGTACTTC. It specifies CSARRDRAAYEQYF.

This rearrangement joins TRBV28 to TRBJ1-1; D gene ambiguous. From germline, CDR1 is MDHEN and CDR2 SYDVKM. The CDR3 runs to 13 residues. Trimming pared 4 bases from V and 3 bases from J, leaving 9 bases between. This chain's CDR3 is CASSWNLDTEAFF. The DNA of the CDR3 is TGTGCCAGCAGTTGGAACTTGGACACTGAAGCTTTCTTT.

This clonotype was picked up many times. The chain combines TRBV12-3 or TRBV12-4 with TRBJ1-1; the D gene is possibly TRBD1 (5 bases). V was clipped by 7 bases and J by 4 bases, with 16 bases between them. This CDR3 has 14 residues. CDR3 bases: TGTGCCAGCAACCGAGTCGGGGGTGGCACTGAAGCTTTCTTT. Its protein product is CASNRVGGGTEAFF.

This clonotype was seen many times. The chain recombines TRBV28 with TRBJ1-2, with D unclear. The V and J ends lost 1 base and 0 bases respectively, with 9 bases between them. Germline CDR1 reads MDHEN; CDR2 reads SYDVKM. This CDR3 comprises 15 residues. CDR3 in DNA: TGTGCCAGCAGTTTATTGCCGGGGACTAACTATGGCTACACCTTC. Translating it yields CASSLLPGTNYGYTF.

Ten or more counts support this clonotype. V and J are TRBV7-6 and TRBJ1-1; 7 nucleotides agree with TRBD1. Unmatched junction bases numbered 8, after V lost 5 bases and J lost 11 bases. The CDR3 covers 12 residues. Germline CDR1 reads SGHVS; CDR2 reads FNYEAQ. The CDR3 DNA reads TGTGCCAGCAGCCCCGGACAGGTCTTGGCTTTCTTT. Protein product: CASSPGQVLAFF.